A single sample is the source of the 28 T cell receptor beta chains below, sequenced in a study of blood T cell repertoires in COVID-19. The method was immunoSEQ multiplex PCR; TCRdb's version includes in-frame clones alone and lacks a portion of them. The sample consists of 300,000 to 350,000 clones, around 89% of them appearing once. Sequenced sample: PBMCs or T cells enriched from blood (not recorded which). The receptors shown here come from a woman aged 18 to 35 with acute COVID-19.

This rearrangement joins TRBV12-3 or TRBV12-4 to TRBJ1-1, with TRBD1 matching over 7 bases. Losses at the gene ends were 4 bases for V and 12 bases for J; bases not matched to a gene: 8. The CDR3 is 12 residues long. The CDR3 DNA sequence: TGTGCCAGCAGTTCCCGACAGGGAGTAACTTTCTTT. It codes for CASSSRQGVTFF.

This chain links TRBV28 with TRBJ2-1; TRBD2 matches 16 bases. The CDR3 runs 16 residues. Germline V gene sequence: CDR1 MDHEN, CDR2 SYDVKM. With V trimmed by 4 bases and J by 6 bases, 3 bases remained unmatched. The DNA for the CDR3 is TGTGCCAGCAGTTACGGGACTAGCGGGAGGGGCAATGAGCAGTTCTTC. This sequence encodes CASSYGTSGRGNEQFF.

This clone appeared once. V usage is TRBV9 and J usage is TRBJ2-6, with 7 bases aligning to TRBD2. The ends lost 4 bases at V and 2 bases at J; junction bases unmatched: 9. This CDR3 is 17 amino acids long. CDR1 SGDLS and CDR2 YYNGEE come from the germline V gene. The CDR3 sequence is CASSPVGGRAGANVLTF. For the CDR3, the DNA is TGTGCCAGCAGCCCCGTCGGGGGGAGGGCTGGGGCCAACGTCCTGACTTTC.

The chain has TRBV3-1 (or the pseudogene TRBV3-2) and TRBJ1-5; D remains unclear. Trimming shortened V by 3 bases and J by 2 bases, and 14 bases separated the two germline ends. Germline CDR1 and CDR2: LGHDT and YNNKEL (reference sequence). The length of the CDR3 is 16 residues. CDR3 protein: CASSHSRGTGNQPQHF. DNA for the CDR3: TGTGCCAGCAGCCATTCCCGGGGTACCGGCAATCAGCCCCAGCATTTT.

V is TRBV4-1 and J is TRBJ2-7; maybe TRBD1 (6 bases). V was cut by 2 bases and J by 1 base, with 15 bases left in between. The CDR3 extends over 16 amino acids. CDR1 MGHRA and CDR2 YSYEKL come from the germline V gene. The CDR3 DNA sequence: TGCGCCAGCAGCCAAACAGGGATCCCCACTTCCTACGAGCAGTACTTC. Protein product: CASSQTGIPTSYEQYF.

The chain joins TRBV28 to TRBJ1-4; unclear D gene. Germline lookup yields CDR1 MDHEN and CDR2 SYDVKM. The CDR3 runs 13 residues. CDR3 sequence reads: CASLEALNEKLFF. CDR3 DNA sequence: TGTGCTTCGCTAGAGGCCCTTAATGAAAAACTGTTTTTT.

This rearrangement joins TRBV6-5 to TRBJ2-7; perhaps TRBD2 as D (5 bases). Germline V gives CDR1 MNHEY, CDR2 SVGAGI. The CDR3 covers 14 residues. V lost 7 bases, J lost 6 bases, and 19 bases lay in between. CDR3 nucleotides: TGTGCCAGCACTCAATCCCAGGACTTGGGCGAGCAGTACTTC. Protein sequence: CASTQSQDLGEQYF.

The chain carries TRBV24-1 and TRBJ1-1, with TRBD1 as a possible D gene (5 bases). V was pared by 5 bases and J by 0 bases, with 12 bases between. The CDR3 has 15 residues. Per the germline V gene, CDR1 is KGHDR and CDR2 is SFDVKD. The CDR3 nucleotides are TGTGCCACCAGTGGTAGCGGGACGGTGAACACTGAAGCTTTCTTT. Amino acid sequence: CATSGSGTVNTEAFF.

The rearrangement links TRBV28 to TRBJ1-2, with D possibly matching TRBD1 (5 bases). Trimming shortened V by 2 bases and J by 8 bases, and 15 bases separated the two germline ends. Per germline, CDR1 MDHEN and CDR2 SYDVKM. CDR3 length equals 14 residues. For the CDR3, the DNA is TGTGCCAGCAGTTTAATTATCAGGGATGGCGGCTACACCTTC. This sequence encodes CASSLIIRDGGYTF.

The CDR3 here is CASSLGSGQSLGGNQPQHF. In DNA form, the CDR3 reads TGTGCCAGCAGCTTAGGCTCGGGACAGTCATTAGGTGGCAATCAGCCCCAGCATTTT. V and J are TRBV7-2 and TRBJ1-5; 7 bases agree with TRBD1. The V gene end was trimmed by 1 base and the J gene end by 2 bases; junction bases not matched to a gene: 14. Per the germline V gene, CDR1 is SGHTA and CDR2 is FQGNSA. The CDR3 runs to 19 residues. Based on the CDR3 plus reference TRBV7-2 and TRBJ1-5, the full variable domain is GAGVSQSPSNKVTEKGKDVELRCDPISGHTALYWYRQSLGQGLEFLIYFQGNSAPDKSGLPSDRFSAERTGGSVSTLTIQRTQQEDSAVYLCASSLGSGQSLGGNQPQHFGDGTRLSIL.

The CDR3 DNA follows: TGTGCCAGCTCAACGGGACAGTCCACAAATTCACCCCTCCACTTT. It yields the protein CASSTGQSTNSPLHF. The chain links TRBV18 to TRBJ1-6, with 7 bases fitting TRBD1. The CDR3 is made up of 15 amino acids. The trim removed 5 bases at V and 7 bases at J, leaving 8 bases unmatched. Germline V gene lookup returns CDR1 KGHSH and CDR2 LQKENI. Using reference TRBV18 and TRBJ1-6 for the parts outside the CDR3, the full variable domain is NAGVMQNPRHLVRRRGQEARLRCSPMKGHSHVYWYRQLPEEGLKFMVYLQKENIIDESGMPKERFSAEFPKEGPSILRIQQVVRGDSAAYFCASSTGQSTNSPLHFGNGTRLTVT.

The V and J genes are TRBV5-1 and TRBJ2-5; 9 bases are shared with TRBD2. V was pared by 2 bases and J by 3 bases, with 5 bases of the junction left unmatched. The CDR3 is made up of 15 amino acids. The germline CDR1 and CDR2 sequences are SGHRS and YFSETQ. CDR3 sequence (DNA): TGCGCCAGCAGCTTAGTAGCGGGAGTAGAAGAGACCCAGTACTTC. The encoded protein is CASSLVAGVEETQYF.

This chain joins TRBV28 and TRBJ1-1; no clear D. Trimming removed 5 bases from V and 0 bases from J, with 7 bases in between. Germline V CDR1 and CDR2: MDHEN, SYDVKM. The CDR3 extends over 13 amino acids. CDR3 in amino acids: CASSGLMNTEAFF. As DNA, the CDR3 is TGTGCCAGCAGTGGCCTGATGAACACTGAAGCTTTCTTT.

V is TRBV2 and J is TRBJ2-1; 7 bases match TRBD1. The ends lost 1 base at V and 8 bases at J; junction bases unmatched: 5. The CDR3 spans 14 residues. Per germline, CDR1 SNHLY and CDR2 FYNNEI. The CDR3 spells CASSEGQGVDEQFF. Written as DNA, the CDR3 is TGTGCCAGCAGTGAAGGCCAGGGGGTCGATGAGCAGTTCTTC.

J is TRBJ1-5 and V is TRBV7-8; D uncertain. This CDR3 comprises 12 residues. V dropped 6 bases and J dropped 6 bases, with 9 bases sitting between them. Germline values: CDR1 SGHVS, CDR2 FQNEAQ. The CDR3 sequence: CASSSPSQPQHF. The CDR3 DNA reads TGTGCCAGCAGTTCTCCCAGTCAGCCCCAGCATTTT.

CDR3 DNA sequence: TGTGCCAGCTCACCCTCAGGGCGGAATCAGCCCCAGCATTTT. This translates into CASSPSGRNQPQHF. This chain connects TRBV18 to TRBJ1-5, with D tentatively TRBD1 (5 bases). CDR3 length: 14 amino acids. The germline CDR1 and CDR2 sequences are KGHSH and LQKENI. V lost 3 bases, J lost 4 bases, and 10 bases lay in between. The whole variable domain, remainder taken from reference TRBV18 and TRBJ1-5, is NAGVMQNPRHLVRRRGQEARLRCSPMKGHSHVYWYRQLPEEGLKFMVYLQKENIIDESGMPKERFSAEFPKEGPSILRIQQVVRGDSAAYFCASSPSGRNQPQHFGDGTRLSIL.

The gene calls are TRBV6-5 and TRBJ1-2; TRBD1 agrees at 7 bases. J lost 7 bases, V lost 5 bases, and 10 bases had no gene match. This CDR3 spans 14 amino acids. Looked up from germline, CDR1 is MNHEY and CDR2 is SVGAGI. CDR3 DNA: TGTGCCAGCAGTCATCGGGGACAGCTCCGTGGCTACACCTTC. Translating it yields CASSHRGQLRGYTF.

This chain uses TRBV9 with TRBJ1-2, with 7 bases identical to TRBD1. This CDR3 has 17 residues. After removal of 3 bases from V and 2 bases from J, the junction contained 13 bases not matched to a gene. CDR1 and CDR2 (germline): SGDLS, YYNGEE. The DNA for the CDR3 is TGTGCCAGCAGCGGAGATTCTGGGGACAGCGACAACTATGGCTACACCTTC. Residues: CASSGDSGDSDNYGYTF.

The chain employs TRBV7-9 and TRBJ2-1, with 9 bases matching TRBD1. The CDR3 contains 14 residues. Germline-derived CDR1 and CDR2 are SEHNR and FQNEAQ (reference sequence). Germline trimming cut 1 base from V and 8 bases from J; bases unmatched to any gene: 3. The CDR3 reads CASSLGDRVDEQFF. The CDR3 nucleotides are TGTGCCAGCAGCTTAGGGGACAGGGTGGATGAGCAGTTCTTC.

The DNA for the CDR3 is TGCGCCAGCAGTAAGACCGGGACAGTCTGGGCGCAGCCCCAGCATTTT. Translation: CASSKTGTVWAQPQHF. V gene TRBV10-2 combines with J gene TRBJ1-5; 7 bases fit TRBD1. This CDR3 is built from 16 residues. Germline V gene sequence: CDR1 WSHSY, CDR2 SAAADI. Trimming removed 5 bases from V and 7 bases from J; junction bases left unmatched: 14.

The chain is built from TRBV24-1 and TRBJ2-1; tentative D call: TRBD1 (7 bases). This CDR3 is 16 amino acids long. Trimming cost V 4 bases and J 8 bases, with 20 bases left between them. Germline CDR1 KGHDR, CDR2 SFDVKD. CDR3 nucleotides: TGTGCCACCAGTGACCACGGAGGGGGCGCTTTGGATGAGCAGTTCTTC. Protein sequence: CATSDHGGGALDEQFF.

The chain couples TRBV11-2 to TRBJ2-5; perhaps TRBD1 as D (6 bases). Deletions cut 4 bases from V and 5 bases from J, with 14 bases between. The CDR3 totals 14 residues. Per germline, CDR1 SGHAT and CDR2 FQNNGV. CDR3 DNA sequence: TGTGCCAGCAGCTCAACGGGACATGGGGAGACCCAGTACTTC. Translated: CASSSTGHGETQYF.

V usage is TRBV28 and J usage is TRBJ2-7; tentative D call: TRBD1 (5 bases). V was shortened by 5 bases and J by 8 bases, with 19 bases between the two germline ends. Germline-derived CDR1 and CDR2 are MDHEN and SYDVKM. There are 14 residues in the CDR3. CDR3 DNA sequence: TGTGCCAGCAGTGTCGACAGCTTTCCTTCTCAGCAGTACTTC. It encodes CASSVDSFPSQQYF.

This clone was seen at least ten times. CDR3 nucleotide sequence: TGCAGCGTCGGGGATGCTCAAGAGACCCAGTACTTC. Amino acid sequence: CSVGDAQETQYF. The V and J genes are TRBV29-1 and TRBJ2-5; D perhaps matches TRBD2 (5 bases). Germline V lookup: CDR1 SQVTM, CDR2 ANQGSEA. The CDR3 has 12 amino acids. Deletions cut 6 bases from V and 2 bases from J, with 10 bases between. Supplemented by reference TRBV29-1 and TRBJ2-5, the full variable domain reads SAVISQKPSRDICQRGTSLTIQCQVDSQVTMMFWYRQQPGQSLTLIATANQGSEATYESGFVIDKFPISRPNLTFSTLTVSNMSPEDSSIYLCSVGDAQETQYFGPGTRLLVL.

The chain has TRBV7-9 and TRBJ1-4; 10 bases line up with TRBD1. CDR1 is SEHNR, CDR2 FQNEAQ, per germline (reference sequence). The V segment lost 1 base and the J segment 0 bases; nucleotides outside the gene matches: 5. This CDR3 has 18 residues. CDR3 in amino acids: CASSLGTGGPPTNEKLFF. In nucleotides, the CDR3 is TGTGCCAGCAGCTTAGGGACAGGGGGTCCCCCAACTAATGAAAAACTGTTTTTT.

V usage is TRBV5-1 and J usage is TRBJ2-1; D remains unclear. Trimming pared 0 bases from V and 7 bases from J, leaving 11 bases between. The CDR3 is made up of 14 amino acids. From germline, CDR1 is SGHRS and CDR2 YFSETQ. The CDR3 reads CASSLASTDNEQFF. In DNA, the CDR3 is TGCGCCAGCAGCTTGGCCAGTACCGATAATGAGCAGTTCTTC.

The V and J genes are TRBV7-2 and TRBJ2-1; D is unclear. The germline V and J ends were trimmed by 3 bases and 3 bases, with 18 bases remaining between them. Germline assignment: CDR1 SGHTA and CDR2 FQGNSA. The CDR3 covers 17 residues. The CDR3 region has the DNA TGTGCCAGCAGCTTTTTATCAGGTCCGACCTACTACAATGAGCAGTTCTTC. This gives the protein CASSFLSGPTYYNEQFF. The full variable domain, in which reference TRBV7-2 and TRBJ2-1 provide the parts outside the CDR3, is GAGVSQSPSNKVTEKGKDVELRCDPISGHTALYWYRQSLGQGLEFLIYFQGNSAPDKSGLPSDRFSAERTGGSVSTLTIQRTQQEDSAVYLCASSFLSGPTYYNEQFFGPGTRLTVL.

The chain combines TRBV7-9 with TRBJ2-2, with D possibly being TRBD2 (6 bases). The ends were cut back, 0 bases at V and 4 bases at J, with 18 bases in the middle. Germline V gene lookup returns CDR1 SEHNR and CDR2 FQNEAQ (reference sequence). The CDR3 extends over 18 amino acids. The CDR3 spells CASSLAFGDRGSTGELFF. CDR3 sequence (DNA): TGTGCCAGCAGCTTAGCGTTCGGGGATCGGGGGAGCACCGGGGAGCTGTTTTTT.